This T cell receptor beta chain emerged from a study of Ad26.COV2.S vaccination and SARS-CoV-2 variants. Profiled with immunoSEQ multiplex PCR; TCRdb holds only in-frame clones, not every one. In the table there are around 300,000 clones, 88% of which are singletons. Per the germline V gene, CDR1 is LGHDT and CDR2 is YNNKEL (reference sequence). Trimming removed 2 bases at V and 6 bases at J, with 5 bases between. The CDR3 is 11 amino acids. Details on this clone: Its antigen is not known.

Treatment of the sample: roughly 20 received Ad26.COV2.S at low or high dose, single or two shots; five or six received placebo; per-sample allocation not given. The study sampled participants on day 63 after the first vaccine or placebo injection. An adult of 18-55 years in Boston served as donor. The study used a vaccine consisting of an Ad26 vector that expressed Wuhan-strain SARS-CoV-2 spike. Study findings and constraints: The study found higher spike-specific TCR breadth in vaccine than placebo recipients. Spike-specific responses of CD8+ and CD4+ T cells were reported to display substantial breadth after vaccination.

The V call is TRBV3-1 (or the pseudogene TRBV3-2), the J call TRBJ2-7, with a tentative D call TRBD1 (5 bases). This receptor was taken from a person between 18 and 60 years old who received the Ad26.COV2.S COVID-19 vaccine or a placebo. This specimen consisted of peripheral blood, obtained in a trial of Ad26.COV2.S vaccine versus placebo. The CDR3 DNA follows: TGTGCCAGCAGCCAAACAGGCGAGCAGTACTTC. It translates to CASSQTGEQYF.